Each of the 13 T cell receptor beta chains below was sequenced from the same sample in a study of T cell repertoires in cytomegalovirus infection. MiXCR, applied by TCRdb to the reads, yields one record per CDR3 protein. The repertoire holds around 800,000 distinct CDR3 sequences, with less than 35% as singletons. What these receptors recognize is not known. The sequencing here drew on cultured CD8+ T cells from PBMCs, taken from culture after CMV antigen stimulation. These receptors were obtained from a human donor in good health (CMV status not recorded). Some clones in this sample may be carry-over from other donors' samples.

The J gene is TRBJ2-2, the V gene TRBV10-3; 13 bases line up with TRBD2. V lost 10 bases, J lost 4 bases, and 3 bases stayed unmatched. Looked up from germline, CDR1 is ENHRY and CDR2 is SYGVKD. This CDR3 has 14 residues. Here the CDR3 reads CATRTSGGTGELFF. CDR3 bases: TGTGCCACACGGACTAGCGGGGGCACCGGGGAGCTGTTTTTT.

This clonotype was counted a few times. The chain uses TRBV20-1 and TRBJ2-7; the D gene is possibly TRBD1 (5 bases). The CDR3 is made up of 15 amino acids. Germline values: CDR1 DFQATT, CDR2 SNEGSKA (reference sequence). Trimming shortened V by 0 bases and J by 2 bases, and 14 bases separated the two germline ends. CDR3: CSARDGSGNPYEQYV. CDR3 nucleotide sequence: TGCAGTGCTAGAGATGGTTCAGGGAACCCCTACGAGCAGTACGTC.

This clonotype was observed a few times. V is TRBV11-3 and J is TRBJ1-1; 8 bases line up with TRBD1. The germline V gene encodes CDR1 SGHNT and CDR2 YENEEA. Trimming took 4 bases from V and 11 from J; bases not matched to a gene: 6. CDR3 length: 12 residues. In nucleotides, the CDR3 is TGTGCCAGCAGCTCAAAGACAGGGGAGGCTTTCTTT. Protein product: CASSSKTGEAFF.

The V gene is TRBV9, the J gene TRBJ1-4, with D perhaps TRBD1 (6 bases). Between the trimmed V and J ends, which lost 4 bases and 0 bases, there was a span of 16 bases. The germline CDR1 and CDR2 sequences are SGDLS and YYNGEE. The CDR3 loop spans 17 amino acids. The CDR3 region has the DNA TGTGCCAGCAGCCCCTCGTCGAGGACAGCAACTAATGAAAAACTGTTTTTT. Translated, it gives CASSPSSRTATNEKLFF.

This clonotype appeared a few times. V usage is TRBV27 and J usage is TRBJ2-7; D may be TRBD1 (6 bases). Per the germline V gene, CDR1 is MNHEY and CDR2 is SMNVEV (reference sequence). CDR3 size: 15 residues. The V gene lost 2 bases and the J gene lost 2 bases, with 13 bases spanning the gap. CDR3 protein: CASSLNLQGTYEQYF. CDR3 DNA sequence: TGTGCCAGCAGTTTAAATCTACAGGGTACCTACGAGCAGTACTTC.

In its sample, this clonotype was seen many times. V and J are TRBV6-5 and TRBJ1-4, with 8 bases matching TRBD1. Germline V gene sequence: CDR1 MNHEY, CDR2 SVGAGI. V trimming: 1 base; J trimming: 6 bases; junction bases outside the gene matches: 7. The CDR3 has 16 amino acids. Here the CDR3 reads CASSYFGQGGDEKLFF. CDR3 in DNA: TGTGCCAGCAGTTACTTTGGACAGGGCGGCGATGAAAAACTGTTTTTT.

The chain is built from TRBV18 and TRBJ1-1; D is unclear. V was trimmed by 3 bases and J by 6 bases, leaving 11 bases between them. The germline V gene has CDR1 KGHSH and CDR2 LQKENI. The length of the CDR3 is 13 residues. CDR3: CASSPMRRAEAFF. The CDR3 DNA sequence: TGTGCCAGCTCACCGATGCGCCGGGCTGAAGCTTTCTTT.

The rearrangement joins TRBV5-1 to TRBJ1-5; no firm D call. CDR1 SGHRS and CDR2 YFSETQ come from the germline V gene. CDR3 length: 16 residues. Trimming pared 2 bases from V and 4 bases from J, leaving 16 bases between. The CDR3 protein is CASSFDPERRNQPQHF. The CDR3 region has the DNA TGCGCCAGCAGCTTTGACCCAGAAAGGAGGAATCAGCCCCAGCATTTT.

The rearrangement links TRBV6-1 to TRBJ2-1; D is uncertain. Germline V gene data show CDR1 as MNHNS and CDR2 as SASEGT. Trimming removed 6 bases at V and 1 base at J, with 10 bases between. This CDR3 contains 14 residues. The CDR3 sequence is CASRTWESYNEQFF. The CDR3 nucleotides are TGTGCCAGCAGAACCTGGGAATCCTACAATGAGCAGTTCTTC.

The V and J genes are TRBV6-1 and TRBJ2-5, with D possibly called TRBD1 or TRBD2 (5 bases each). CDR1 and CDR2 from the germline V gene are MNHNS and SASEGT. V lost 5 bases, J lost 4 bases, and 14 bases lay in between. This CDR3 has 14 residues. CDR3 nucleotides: TGTGCCAGCAGTACCTCCGGGACGTTAGAGACCCAGTACTTC. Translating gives CASSTSGTLETQYF.

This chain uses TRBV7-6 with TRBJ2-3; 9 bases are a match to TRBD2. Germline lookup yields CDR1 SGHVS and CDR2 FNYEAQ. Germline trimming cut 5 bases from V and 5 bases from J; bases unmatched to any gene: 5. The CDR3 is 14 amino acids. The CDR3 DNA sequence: TGTGCCAGCAGCCTGACTAGCGGCCGAGATACGCAGTATTTT. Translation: CASSLTSGRDTQYF.

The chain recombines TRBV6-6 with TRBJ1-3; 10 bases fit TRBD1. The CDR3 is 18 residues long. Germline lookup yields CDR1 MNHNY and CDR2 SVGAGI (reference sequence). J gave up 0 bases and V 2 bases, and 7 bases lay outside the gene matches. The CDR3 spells CASSYTGQGPSSGNTIYF. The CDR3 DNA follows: TGTGCCAGCAGTTACACGGGACAGGGGCCGAGCTCTGGAAACACCATATATTTT.

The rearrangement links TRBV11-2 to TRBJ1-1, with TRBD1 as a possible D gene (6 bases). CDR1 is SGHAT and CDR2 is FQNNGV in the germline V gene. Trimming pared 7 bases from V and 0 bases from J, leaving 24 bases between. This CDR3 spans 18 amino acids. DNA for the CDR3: TGTGCCAGCACCATTTCGAGGGACTACAGGGTAATGAACACTGAAGCTTTCTTT. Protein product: CASTISRDYRVMNTEAFF. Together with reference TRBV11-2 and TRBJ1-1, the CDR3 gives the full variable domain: EAGVAQSPRYKIIEKRQSVAFWCNPISGHATLYWYQQILGQGPKLLIQFQNNGVVDDSQLPKDRFSAERLKGVDSTLKIQPAKLEDSAVYLCASTISRDYRVMNTEAFFGQGTRLTVV.